The next 13 T cell receptor beta chains were all read from a single sample in a study of blood T cells in healthy people across ages. A J-beta primer mix and a sample-barcoded 5' primer were used in a second PCR of roughly 7 to 12 cycles. A single record per CDR3 protein comes from TCRdb applying MiXCR to the 5' RACE reads. In the table there are about 1.8 million distinct CDR3 sequences, roughly 52% of which are singletons. What was sequenced was blood. The receptors shown here come from a woman between 40 and 55 years old in good health.

V gene TRBV15 combines with J gene TRBJ1-5; 11 nucleotides match TRBD1. Germline values: CDR1 LNHNV, CDR2 YYDKDF (reference sequence). CDR3 length: 15 residues. V dropped 6 bases and J dropped 7; count of bases not matched to a gene: 8. This CDR3 is CATRTDRGLGQPQHF. CDR3 nucleotides: TGTGCCACCAGAACGGACAGGGGGCTGGGGCAGCCCCAGCATTTT.

The chain recombines TRBV7-3 with TRBJ2-1; 9 bases match TRBD2. The germline V gene has CDR1 SGHTA and CDR2 FQGTGA. Losses at the gene ends were 4 bases for V and 10 bases for J; bases not matched to a gene: 11. The CDR3 has 15 residues. CDR3 protein: CASSSDPSGVREQFF. CDR3 coding DNA: TGTGCCAGCAGCTCCGATCCTAGCGGGGTTCGAGAGCAGTTCTTC.

The chain couples TRBV3-1 to TRBJ2-7; D might be TRBD2 (6 bases). The J call is in doubt because the DNA end fits TRBJ2-5 better. This CDR3 region has 16 residues. From germline, CDR1 is LGHDT and CDR2 YNNKEL (reference sequence). The CDR3 spells CASSQAGTGDLETQYF. For the CDR3, the DNA is TGTGCCAGCAGCCAAGCCGGGACGGGGGACTTAGAGACCCAGTACTTC.

The CDR3, as DNA: TGCAGTGCTAGAGACAGGGGAAAGCACAGATACGCGTATTTT. Translation: CSARDRGKHRYAYF. This sequence joins TRBV20-1 and TRBJ2-3; D possibly corresponds to TRBD1 (6 bases). V was clipped by 0 bases and J by 14 bases, with 21 bases between them. Germline CDR1 reads DFQATT; CDR2 reads SNEGSKA (reference sequence). This CDR3 has 14 amino acids.

The V and J genes are TRBV28 and TRBJ2-7; 10 nucleotides agree with TRBD2. Trimming at V came to 6 bases and at J to 1 base, leaving 12 bases not matched to a gene. Germline CDR1 MDHEN, CDR2 SYDVKM. The CDR3 has 17 residues. The CDR3 nucleotides are TGTGCCAGCAGATCTAGCGGGGGCGCCCTCAGATCCTACGAGCAGTACTTC. Its translation: CASRSSGGALRSYEQYF.

The chain combines TRBV20-1 with TRBJ1-2; 7 nucleotides line up with TRBD1. The CDR3 spans 12 residues. Germline V lookup: CDR1 DFQATT, CDR2 SNEGSKA (reference sequence). V shed 1 base and J 8 bases; nucleotides not matched to a gene: 4. In DNA, the CDR3 is TGCAGTGCTAGAGTTACAGGGGACGGCTACACCTTC. Translating gives CSARVTGDGYTF.

With respect to this clonotype: The junction shows a germline mismatch at one end, possibly a read error. This chain links TRBV4-2 with TRBJ2-1; TRBD2 aligns across 10 bases. There are 16 residues in the CDR3. Looked up from germline, CDR1 is LGHNA and CDR2 is YNFKEQ. CDR3 nucleotide sequence: TGTGCCAACAGCCAAGATGCTAGCGGGGGCTCAAATGAGCAGTTCTTC. Protein product: CANSQDASGGSNEQFF.

This clonotype was seen a handful of times. The V and J genes are TRBV6-5 and TRBJ1-5, with D perhaps matching TRBD1 (6 bases). Germline values: CDR1 MNHEY, CDR2 SVGAGI. This CDR3 has 15 residues. V was clipped by 5 bases and J by 1 base, with 12 bases between them. DNA for the CDR3: TGTGCCAGCAGTGATGCCGGACAGAGCAATCAGCCCCAGCATTTT. This gives the protein CASSDAGQSNQPQHF.

V gene TRBV28 combines with J gene TRBJ2-7; D unresolved. CDR3 length: 13 residues. The ends were cut back, 2 bases at V and 3 bases at J, with 8 bases in the middle. CDR1 is MDHEN and CDR2 is SYDVKM in the germline V gene. CDR3 nucleotide sequence: TGTGCCAGCAGTTTAAAAATCAGCTACGAGCAGTACTTC. It encodes CASSLKISYEQYF.

This clonotype was seen a few times. The CDR3 spells CASTLGSISGANVLTF. The CDR3, as DNA: TGCGCCAGCACCCTAGGGTCAATCTCCGGGGCCAACGTCCTGACTTTC. The V and J genes are TRBV5-1 and TRBJ2-6; D uncertain. Per the germline V gene, CDR1 is SGHRS and CDR2 is YFSETQ. V was trimmed by 6 bases and J by 4 bases, leaving 17 bases between them. The CDR3 is 16 residues long. Full variable domain (missing parts from reference TRBV5-1 and TRBJ2-6): KAGVTQTPRYLIKTRGQQVTLSCSPISGHRSVSWYQQTPGQGLQFLFEYFSETQRNKGNFPGRFSGRQFSNSRSEMNVSTLELGDSALYLCASTLGSISGANVLTFGAGSRLTVL.

The chain is built from TRBV18 and TRBJ1-5, with TRBD1 matching over 7 bases. The CDR3 has 15 amino acids. V dropped 4 bases and J dropped 3; count of bases not matched to a gene: 6. In germline, CDR1 is KGHSH, CDR2 LQKENI. CDR3 protein: CASSLGDSNNQPQHF. The CDR3, as DNA: TGTGCCAGCTCACTTGGGGACAGCAACAATCAGCCCCAGCATTTT.

The V gene is TRBV14, the J gene TRBJ2-5; D unresolved. CDR3 size: 15 residues. Germline CDR1 reads SGHDN; CDR2 reads FVKESK. V lost 4 bases and J 0 bases, leaving 12 bases between the germline ends. The CDR3 sequence is CASSLVVRHQETQYF. CDR3 bases: TGTGCCAGCAGCCTCGTAGTCAGACACCAAGAGACCCAGTACTTC.

V gene TRBV2 combines with J gene TRBJ2-1, with 7 bases lining up with TRBD2. V lost 8 bases and J lost 3; bases outside the gene matches: 10. This CDR3 contains 15 residues. Germline V gene data show CDR1 as SNHLY and CDR2 as FYNNEI. The CDR3 protein is CASRPASGYYNEQFF. Here the CDR3 DNA reads TGTGCCAGCCGGCCGGCTAGCGGATACTACAATGAGCAGTTCTTC.